This TCR beta chain was sequenced during a study of shared clonotypes between healthy human individuals. Study-wide results and caveats: Unshared clonotypes carried lower generation probabilities than those common to all four donors. The sharing of 4% to 5.5% of naive CD4 clonotypes was seen across a few donors.

Tens of thousands of T cell genomes (about 0.2 ug DNA) went into each sorted-subset replicate. Sequenced by immunoSEQ multiplex PCR; TCRdb stores in-frame clones only, minus some. The table lists about 380,000 clones, approximately 97% of them singletons. A remark on this clone: The antigen is unknown.

CDR1 and CDR2 (germline): MDHEN, SYDVKM. This CDR3 region has 13 residues. V lost 10 bases and J lost 2, with 12 bases in between. This TCR came from a man aged 25-45 years in good health. Input material: memory CD8+ T cells sorted from blood. Noted subset: CD45RO+ cells pooled with CCR7-negative TemRA cells. The chain joins TRBV28 to TRBJ1-5; D uncertain. In nucleotides, the CDR3 is TGTGCCATTCTCCCGGAGGGCAATCAGCCCCAGCATTTT. Translated, it gives CAILPEGNQPQHF.